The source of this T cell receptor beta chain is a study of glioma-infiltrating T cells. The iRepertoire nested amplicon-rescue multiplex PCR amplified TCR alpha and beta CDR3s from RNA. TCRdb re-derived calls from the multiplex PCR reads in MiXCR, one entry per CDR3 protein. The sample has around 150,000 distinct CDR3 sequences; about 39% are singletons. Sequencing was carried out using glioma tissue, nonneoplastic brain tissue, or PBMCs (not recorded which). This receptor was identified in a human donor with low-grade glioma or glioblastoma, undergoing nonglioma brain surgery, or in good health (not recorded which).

This CDR3 is CASSQEGSGGTEAFF. Here the CDR3 DNA reads TGCGCCAGCAGCCAAGAAGGATCCGGGGGCACTGAAGCTTTCTTT. The J gene is TRBJ1-1, the V gene TRBV4-1; D might be TRBD1 (5 bases). This CDR3 has 15 residues. The germline V gene encodes CDR1 MGHRA and CDR2 YSYEKL. V lost 0 bases and J 4 bases, leaving 12 bases between the germline ends.